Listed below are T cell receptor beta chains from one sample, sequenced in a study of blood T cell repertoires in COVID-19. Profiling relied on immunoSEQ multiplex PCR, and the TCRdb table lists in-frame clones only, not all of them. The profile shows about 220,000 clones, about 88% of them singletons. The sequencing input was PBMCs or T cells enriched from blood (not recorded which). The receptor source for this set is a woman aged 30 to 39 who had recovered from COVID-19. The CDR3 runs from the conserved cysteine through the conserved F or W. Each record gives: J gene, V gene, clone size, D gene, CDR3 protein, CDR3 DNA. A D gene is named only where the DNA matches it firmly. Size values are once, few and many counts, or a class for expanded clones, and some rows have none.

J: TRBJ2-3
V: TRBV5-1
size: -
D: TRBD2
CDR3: CASSLGTSGTDTQYF
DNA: TGCGCCAGCAGCTTGGGGACTAGCGGGACAGATACGCAGTATTTT

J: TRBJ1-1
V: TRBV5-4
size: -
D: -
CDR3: CASSLDRHTEAFF
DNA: TGTGCCAGCAGCTTGGACAGACACACTGAAGCTTTCTTT

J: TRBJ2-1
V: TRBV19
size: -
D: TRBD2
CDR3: CASSLNGQGASGGAFF
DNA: TGTGCCAGTAGCCTCAACGGACAGGGCGCTAGCGGGGGCGCGTTCTTC

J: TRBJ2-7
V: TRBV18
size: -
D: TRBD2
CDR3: CASSPWGGTTGSEQYF
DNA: TGTGCCAGCTCACCATGGGGGGGAACGACGGGGTCCGAGCAGTACTTC

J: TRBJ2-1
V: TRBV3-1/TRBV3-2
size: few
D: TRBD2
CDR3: CASSHISRGGLYNEQFF
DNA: TGTGCCAGCAGCCATATTTCGCGGGGGGGCTTGTACAATGAGCAGTTCTTC

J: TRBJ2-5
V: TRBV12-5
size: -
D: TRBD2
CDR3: CASGLGLAGLQETQYF
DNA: TGTGCTAGTGGTTTGGGACTAGCAGGCCTCCAAGAGACCCAGTACTTC

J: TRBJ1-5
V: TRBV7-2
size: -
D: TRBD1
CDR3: CASSSRTGAGQPQHF
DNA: TGTGCCAGCAGCTCCCGGACAGGGGCAGGGCAGCCCCAGCATTTT

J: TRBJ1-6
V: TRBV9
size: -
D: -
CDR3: CASSAGGSWNSPLHF
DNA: TGTGCCAGCAGCGCCGGAGGATCTTGGAATTCACCCCTCCACTTT

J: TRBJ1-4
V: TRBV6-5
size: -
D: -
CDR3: CASSTGLNEKLFF
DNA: TGTGCCAGCAGTACAGGTCTAAATGAAAAACTGTTTTTT

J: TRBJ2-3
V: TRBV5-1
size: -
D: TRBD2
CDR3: CASSEAPSGGGTDTQYF
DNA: TGCGCCAGCAGCGAAGCCCCTAGCGGGGGGGGCACAGATACGCAGTATTTT

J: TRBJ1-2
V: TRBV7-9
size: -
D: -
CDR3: CASSLGGSGSSYGYTF
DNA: TGTGCCAGCAGCTTAGGCGGGTCCGGGTCGTCCTATGGCTACACCTTC

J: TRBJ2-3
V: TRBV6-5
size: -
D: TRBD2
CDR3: CASSWTSASTDTQYF
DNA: TGTGCCAGCAGCTGGACTAGCGCCAGCACAGATACGCAGTATTTT

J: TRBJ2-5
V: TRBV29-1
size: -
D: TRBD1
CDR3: CSVEGDREETQYF
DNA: TGCAGCGTTGAGGGGGACAGAGAAGAGACCCAGTACTTC

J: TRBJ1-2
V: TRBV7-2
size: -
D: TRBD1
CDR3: CASSYPGTVYGYTF
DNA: TGTGCCAGCAGCTATCCCGGGACAGTATATGGCTACACCTTC

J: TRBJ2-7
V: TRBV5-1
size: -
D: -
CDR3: CASSLSSGLSYEQYF
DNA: TGCGCCAGCAGCTTGAGTAGCGGACTCTCCTACGAGCAGTACTTC

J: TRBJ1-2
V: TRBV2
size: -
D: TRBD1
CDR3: CASNRDRGNYGYTF
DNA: TGTGCCAGCAACCGGGACAGGGGGAACTATGGCTACACCTTC

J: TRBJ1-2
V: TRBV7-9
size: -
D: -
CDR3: CASSLDSYGYTF
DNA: TGTGCCAGCAGCTTAGATTCTTATGGCTACACCTTC

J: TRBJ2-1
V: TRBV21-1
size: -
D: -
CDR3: CASSKEPGQALSYNEQFF
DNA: TGTGCCAGCAGCAAAGAGCCGGGACAGGCTCTCTCCTACAATGAGCAGTTCTTC

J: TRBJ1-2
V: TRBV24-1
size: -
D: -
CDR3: CATSDPPDRPLGGYTF
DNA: TGTGCCACCAGTGATCCGCCCGACAGGCCCCTTGGTGGCTACACCTTC

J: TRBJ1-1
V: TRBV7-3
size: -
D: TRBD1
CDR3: CASSLYTGANEAFF
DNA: TGTGCCAGCAGCTTATATACAGGGGCCAATGAAGCTTTCTTT

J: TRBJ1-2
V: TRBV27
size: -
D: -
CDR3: CASRSNRDMGYTF
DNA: TGTGCCAGCAGGTCGAACCGGGATATGGGCTACACCTTC

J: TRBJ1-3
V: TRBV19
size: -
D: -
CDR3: CASSTTGNTIYF
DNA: TGTGCCAGTAGTACGACAGGAAACACCATATATTTT

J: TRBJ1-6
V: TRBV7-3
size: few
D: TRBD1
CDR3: CASSPGQGESPLHF
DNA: TGTGCCAGCAGCCCTGGACAGGGGGAGTCACCCCTCCACTTT

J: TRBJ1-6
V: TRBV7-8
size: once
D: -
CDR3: CASSLANMIIRSYNSPLHF
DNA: TGTGCCAGCAGCTTAGCGAACATGATAATACGCTCCTATAATTCACCCCTCCACTTT

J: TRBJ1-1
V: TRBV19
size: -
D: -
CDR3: CASSGGVNAFF
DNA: TGTGCCAGTAGTGGCGGAGTTAATGCTTTCTTT

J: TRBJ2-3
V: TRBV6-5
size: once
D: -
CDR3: CASSFGGEAGDTQYF
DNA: TGTGCCAGCAGTTTTGGAGGGGAGGCCGGAGATACGCAGTATTTT

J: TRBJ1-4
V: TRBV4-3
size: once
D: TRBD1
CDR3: CASSQDEGAYNEKLFF
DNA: TGCGCCAGCAGCCAAGATGAGGGGGCCTATAATGAAAAACTGTTTTTT

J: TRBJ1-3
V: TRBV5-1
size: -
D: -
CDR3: CASRPGVSGNTIYF
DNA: TGCGCCAGCAGGCCCGGGGTCTCTGGAAACACCATATATTTT

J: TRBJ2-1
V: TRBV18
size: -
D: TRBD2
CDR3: CASSQGLARTYNEQFF
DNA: TGTGCCAGCTCACAGGGACTAGCGCGTACCTACAATGAGCAGTTCTTC

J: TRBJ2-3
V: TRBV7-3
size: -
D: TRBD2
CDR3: CASSSVSRASGGTDTQYF
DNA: TGTGCCAGCAGCTCAGTCTCCCGGGCTAGCGGGGGAACAGATACGCAGTATTTT

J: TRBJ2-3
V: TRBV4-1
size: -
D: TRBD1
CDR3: CASSPGGRADTQYF
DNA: TGCGCCAGCAGCCCAGGGGGTCGGGCAGATACGCAGTATTTT

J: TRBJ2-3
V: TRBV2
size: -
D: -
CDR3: CASTLTGIQSGTDTQYF
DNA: TGTGCCAGCACCCTCACCGGGATTCAATCGGGCACAGATACGCAGTATTTT

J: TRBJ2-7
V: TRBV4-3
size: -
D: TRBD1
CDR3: CASSQDFGRGSSYEQYF
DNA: TGCGCCAGCAGCCAAGATTTCGGCAGGGGGTCGTCCTACGAGCAGTACTTC

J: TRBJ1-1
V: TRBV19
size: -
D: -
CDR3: CASSIVRGREAFF
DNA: TGTGCCAGTAGTATAGTAAGGGGGAGAGAAGCTTTCTTT

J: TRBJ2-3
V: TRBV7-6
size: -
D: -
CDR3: CASSSPISRGNTQYF
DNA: TGTGCCAGCAGCTCACCGATTTCTCGGGGAAATACGCAGTATTTT

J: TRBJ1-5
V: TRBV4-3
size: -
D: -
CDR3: CASSQDAGVSQPQHF
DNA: TGCGCCAGCAGCCAAGATGCGGGGGTAAGTCAGCCCCAGCATTTT

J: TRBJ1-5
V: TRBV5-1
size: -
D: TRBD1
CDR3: CASRTGTAQDQPQHF
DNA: TGCGCCAGCAGGACCGGGACAGCTCAGGATCAGCCCCAGCATTTT

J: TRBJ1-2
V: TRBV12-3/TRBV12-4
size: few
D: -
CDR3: CASSPGRLGYTF
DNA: TGTGCCAGCAGTCCAGGGAGGCTCGGCTACACCTTC

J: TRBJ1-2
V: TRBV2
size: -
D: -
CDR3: CASSDLQTDYGYTF
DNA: TGTGCCAGCAGTGATTTACAGACCGACTATGGCTACACCTTC

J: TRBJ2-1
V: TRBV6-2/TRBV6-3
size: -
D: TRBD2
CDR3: CASSYGAGGLYNEQFF
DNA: TGTGCCAGCAGTTACGGCGCGGGGGGACTATACAATGAGCAGTTCTTC

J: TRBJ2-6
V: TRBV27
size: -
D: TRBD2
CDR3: CASSPLGLAGGWANVLTF
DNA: TGTGCCAGCAGTCCCCTGGGACTAGCGGGGGGTTGGGCCAACGTCCTGACTTTC

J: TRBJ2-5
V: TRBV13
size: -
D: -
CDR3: CASSLNKETQYF
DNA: TGTGCCAGCAGCTTAAACAAAGAGACCCAGTACTTC

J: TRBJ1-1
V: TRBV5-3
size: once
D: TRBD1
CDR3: CARSLVLQGLNTEAFF
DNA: TGTGCCAGAAGCTTGGTGTTACAGGGGTTGAACACTGAAGCTTTCTTT

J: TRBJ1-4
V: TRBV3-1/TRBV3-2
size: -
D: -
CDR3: CASSQDREAPSRVF
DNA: TGTGCCAGCAGCCAAGATAGGGAGGCCCCGAGTAGAGTTTTT

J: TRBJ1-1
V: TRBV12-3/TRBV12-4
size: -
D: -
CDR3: CASRTNTEAFF
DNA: TGTGCCAGCAGAACAAACACTGAAGCTTTCTTT

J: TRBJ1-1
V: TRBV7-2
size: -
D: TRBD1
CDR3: CASSLGTGLGTEAFF
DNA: TGTGCCAGCAGCTTAGGGACAGGGTTGGGAACTGAAGCTTTCTTT

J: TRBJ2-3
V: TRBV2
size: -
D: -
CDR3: CASSGSPRSSTQYF
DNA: TGTGCCAGCAGTGGCTCTCCCCGATCTAGTACGCAGTATTTT

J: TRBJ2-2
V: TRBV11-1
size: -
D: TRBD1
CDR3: CASSLGDRDTGELFF
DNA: TGTGCCAGCAGCTTAGGGGACAGGGACACCGGGGAGCTGTTTTTT

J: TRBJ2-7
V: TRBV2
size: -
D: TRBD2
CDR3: CASGERGVSYEQYF
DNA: TGTGCCAGCGGGGAGCGGGGGGTTTCCTACGAGCAGTACTTC

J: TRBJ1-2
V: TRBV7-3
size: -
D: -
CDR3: CASSSGGSWGRHGYTF
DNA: TGTGCCAGCAGCTCGGGCGGGTCTTGGGGGCGCCATGGCTACACCTTC

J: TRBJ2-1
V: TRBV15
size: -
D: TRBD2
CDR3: CATSRDSLAGGPNEQFF
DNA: TGTGCCACCAGCAGAGATAGCCTAGCGGGGGGGCCCAATGAGCAGTTCTTC

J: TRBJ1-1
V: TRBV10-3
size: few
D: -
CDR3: CAISAGEKAFF
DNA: TGTGCCATCAGTGCAGGGGAAAAAGCTTTCTTT

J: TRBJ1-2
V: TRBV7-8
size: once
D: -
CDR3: CASSSLANYGYTF
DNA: TGTGCCAGCAGCTCCTTAGCTAACTATGGCTACACCTTC

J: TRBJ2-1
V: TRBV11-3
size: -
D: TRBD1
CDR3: CASSYAPGQGVNEQFF
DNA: TGTGCCAGCAGCTACGCCCCGGGACAGGGTGTGAATGAGCAGTTCTTC

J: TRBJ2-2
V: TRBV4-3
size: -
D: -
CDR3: CASSQDLGATGELFF
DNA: TGCGCCAGCAGCCAAGATCTAGGGGCCACCGGGGAGCTGTTTTTT

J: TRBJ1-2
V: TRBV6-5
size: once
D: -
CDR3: CASTRRECLFGYTF
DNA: TGTGCCAGCACTCGGAGAGAGTGTTTGTTCGGCTACACCTTC

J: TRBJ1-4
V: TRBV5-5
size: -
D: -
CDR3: CASSLVTGSNEKLFF
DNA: TGTGCCAGCAGCTTGGTGACAGGCTCTAATGAAAAACTGTTTTTT

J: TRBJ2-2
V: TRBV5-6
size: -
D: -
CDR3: CASSLSSLWSAGELFF
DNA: TGTGCCAGCAGCTTGAGTTCGTTGTGGAGCGCCGGGGAGCTGTTTTTT